These T cell receptor beta chains were read from a single sample in a study of long-term antiretroviral therapy in people with HIV. The assay was immunoSEQ multiplex PCR, and TCRdb's table has in-frame clones only and misses some. The sample lists 22,000 or so clones; about three quarters were seen once. The sample consisted of unsorted PBMCs, taken 2.9 years after starting antiretroviral therapy. The receptors were gathered from a woman in her thirties with HIV. Each CDR3 is given with its conserved first and last residue. A D gene is named only where the DNA matches it firmly. Size tells how often a clone was seen (once, few, many) or the class of an expanded clone, and some rows leave it out.

J	size	V	D	DNA	CDR3
TRBJ1-2	NA	TRBV14	NA	TGTGCCAGCAGCCGAATTCAGGGGCTACCACTCCTCGATGGCTACACCTTC	CASSRIQGLPLLDGYTF
TRBJ2-3	NA	TRBV4-1	NA	TGCGCCAGCTCCTCTGGACTCGGGCATAGCACAGATACGCAGTATTTT	CASSSGLGHSTDTQYF
TRBJ1-2	NA	TRBV6-5	TRBD1	TGTGCCAGCAGTTACCCGGGGACAGGCAGCTATGGCTACACCTTC	CASSYPGTGSYGYTF
TRBJ2-5	NA	TRBV9	TRBD2	TGTGCCAGCAGCCCTCGACTAGCGGGGGGGACCCGGCTGGAGACCCAGTACTTC	CASSPRLAGGTRLETQYF
TRBJ1-2	NA	TRBV6-6	NA	TGTGCCAGCGACTCGGGCCAAGTCTATGGCTACACCTTC	CASDSGQVYGYTF
TRBJ1-4	NA	TRBV12-5	NA	TGTGCTAGTGGTTTTTGGGGGCTTTGGGCAACTAATGAAAAACTGTTTTTT	CASGFWGLWATNEKLFF
TRBJ1-5	NA	TRBV10-1	NA	TGCGCCAGCAGCGACTCTGGTCAGCCCCAGCATTTT	CASSDSGQPQHF
TRBJ2-5	NA	TRBV11-2	TRBD2	TGTGCCAGCAGCCCGCATGACGGGGGGAAAGAGACCCAGTACTTC	CASSPHDGGKETQYF
TRBJ1-4	NA	TRBV18	NA	TGTGCCAGCTCACCACGGGGGCCGGGTAATGAAAAACTGTTTTTT	CASSPRGPGNEKLFF
TRBJ1-2	NA	TRBV6-5	NA	TGTGCCAGCATGCGCGGGAAATCCATGGGTGACTACACCTTC	CASMRGKSMGDYTF
TRBJ1-1	NA	TRBV29-1	NA	TGCAGCGGTACACGACAGATCTACACTGAAGCTTTCTTT	CSGTRQIYTEAFF
TRBJ2-3	NA	TRBV7-3	TRBD2	TGTGCCAGCAGCCCGAAAGGCGGGACTAGCGGGGGGGCGGGGCTGGATACGCAGTATTTT	CASSPKGGTSGGAGLDTQYF
TRBJ1-4	NA	TRBV18	NA	TGTGCCAGCTCACCAGGGGTGAATGAAAAACTGTTTTTT	CASSPGVNEKLFF
TRBJ2-7	NA	TRBV4-1	NA	TGCGCCAGCAGCCCGGGACCGACAGGTTACGAGCAGTACTTC	CASSPGPTGYEQYF
TRBJ2-5	once	TRBV5-1	TRBD1	TGCGCCAGCAGCTTTACAGGGGGCGTTGGGGAGACCCAGTACTTC	CASSFTGGVGETQYF
TRBJ2-1	NA	TRBV25-1	TRBD2	TGTGCCAGCAGTTTTCTAGCGGGGGTGAGCTCCTACAATGAGCAGTTCTTC	CASSFLAGVSSYNEQFF
TRBJ2-7	NA	TRBV5-4	NA	TGTGCCAGCAGCTTGGAGTCGGGCCTTTCTGGCGAGCAGTACTTC	CASSLESGLSGEQYF
TRBJ1-5	NA	TRBV6-8	NA	TGTGCCAGCACGAATGACACATTGTATAGCAATCAGCCCCAGCATTTT	CASTNDTLYSNQPQHF
TRBJ1-6	NA	TRBV10-3	TRBD1	TGTGCCACGGGACAGGGGAATTCACCCCTCCACTTT	CATGQGNSPLHF
TRBJ2-5	NA	TRBV15	TRBD1	TGTGCCACCATGACAGGGACCCAAGAGACCCAGTACTTC	CATMTGTQETQYF
TRBJ1-5	NA	TRBV19	TRBD1	TGTGCCAGTAGTACTTGGACAGGGGGCCAACCCCAGCATTTT	CASSTWTGGQPQHF
TRBJ1-4	NA	TRBV7-3	TRBD1	TGTGCCAGCAGCCTCGGGACAGGTGAAAAACTGTTTTTT	CASSLGTGEKLFF
TRBJ1-5	NA	TRBV11-3	NA	TGTGCCAGCAGGAATAGATACAGGGTGATGGGTCAGCCCCAGCATTTT	CASRNRYRVMGQPQHF
TRBJ1-6	NA	TRBV30	NA	TGTGCCTGGAGTGTCGCCAGGGGTTACAATTCACCCCTCCACTTT	CAWSVARGYNSPLHF
TRBJ1-2	NA	TRBV27	NA	TGTGCCAGCAGTCTAACGACCGCGGACTCCTTCGGGGATGGCTACACCTTC	CASSLTTADSFGDGYTF
TRBJ1-5	few	TRBV10-2	TRBD1	TGCGCCACCTCGACAGGGGGTCCTTGGAGCAATCAGCCCCAGCATTTT	CATSTGGPWSNQPQHF
TRBJ2-1	NA	TRBV4-2	NA	TGTGCCAGCAGCCCTCTGGACAGCTCCTACAATGAGCAGTTCTTC	CASSPLDSSYNEQFF
TRBJ1-5	NA	TRBV27	NA	TGTGCCAGCAGCCCCGGACCACCTAGCAATCAGCCCCAGCATTTT	CASSPGPPSNQPQHF
TRBJ1-2	NA	TRBV4-1	NA	TGCGCCAGCAGCTCGCCGGCGGGAGGAGGCTACACCTTC	CASSSPAGGGYTF
TRBJ1-2	NA	TRBV29-1	TRBD1	TGCAGCGTTGATTCGGCAGGGGGAATTGGGGGCTACACCTTC	CSVDSAGGIGGYTF
TRBJ2-7	NA	TRBV9	NA	TGTGCCAGCAGCTCAGACGGCAGGGCCGACGAGCAGTACTTC	CASSSDGRADEQYF
TRBJ2-7	NA	TRBV27	NA	TGTGCCAGCAGTCCGGGACTCTCCTACGAGCAGTACTTC	CASSPGLSYEQYF
TRBJ2-6	NA	TRBV4-1	NA	TGCGCCAGCAGCCAGCCAACGAGTGGGGCCAACGTCCTGACTTTC	CASSQPTSGANVLTF
TRBJ2-2	NA	TRBV19	NA	TGTGCCAGTGATAATGGGGGTCCTCGAGGCACCGGGGAGCTGTTTTTT	CASDNGGPRGTGELFF
TRBJ2-5	NA	TRBV7-9	NA	TGTGCCAGCAGCTTAGATAACGGGCAAGAGACCCAGTACTTC	CASSLDNGQETQYF
TRBJ1-2	NA	TRBV28	NA	TGTGCCAGCAGTTTGGGAGGGGGGGGATATGGCTACACCTTC	CASSLGGGGYGYTF